The text below deals with one T cell receptor (beta chain). Its antigen has not been determined. Qualities for individual bases were not recorded, and no much larger clone is one base off. Interpreted using the paper, the treatment or condition label stands for: around 19 received Ad26.COV2.S at low or high dose, single or two shots; roughly 5 received placebo; per-sample allocation not given. Repertoires of vaccine and placebo recipients were sequenced from samples collected on day 63 after the first injection. Between 29 July and 7 August 2020, Cohort 1b enrolled around 24 adults aged 18-55 years at one site in Boston, USA. Ad26.COV2.S consisted of a replication-incompetent adenovirus type 26 vector by which a prefusion-stabilized SARS-CoV-2 spike protein from the original Wuhan strain was expressed. This record comes from a study of Ad26.COV2.S vaccination and SARS-CoV-2 variants (dated by TCRdb to the early 2020s). Broadly, across the study: Donors in the vaccine arm were drawn from COV1001, a multicentre, randomized, double-blind, placebo-controlled phase I-IIa trial testing Ad26.COV2.S in healthy adults. TCRbeta repertoire sequencing was used to assess the specificity and breadth of SARS-CoV-2-reactive T cell receptors after Ad26.COV2.S vaccination. Investigators remained blinded to trial group allocation during experiments and outcome assessment. The TCR-sequenced set comprised approximately 30 samples: approximately 19 Ad26.COV2.S vaccine recipients, 5 placebo recipients and 8 SARS-CoV-2 convalescent individuals. Dosing of Ad26.COV2.S was intramuscular, at either 5x10^10 or 1x10^11 viral particles, delivered as one shot or as two shots spaced 56 days apart. Trial participants were randomized into five groups of five, in which low-dose or high-dose Ad26.COV2.S was given once or twice, or placebo was given on both occasions. Study-level results and caveats: It was noted by the authors that total T cell responses may have been underestimated by the TCR breadth and depth analyses. After vaccination, substantial breadth of spike-specific CD8+ and CD4+ T cell responses was reported. Comparing responses between vaccine doses or regimens was not something the study was powered to do. Comparable non-spike TCR breadth was observed between vaccine and placebo recipients, consistent with only spike being contained in the vaccine. Compared with placebo recipients, Ad26.COV2.S recipients showed higher spike-specific TCR breadth (P = 0.0014).

TCRbeta CDR3 regions were sequenced with the immunoSEQ Assay. After extraction, genomic DNA underwent amplification by bias-controlled multiplex PCR, followed by high-throughput sequencing. As for the authors' bioinformatics: Collapsing and filtering of sequences were performed to quantify the absolute abundance of each unique TCRbeta CDR3 region. Usable DNA was measured by amplifying reference genes present in all nucleated cells, and TCRbeta template counts were normalized to that usable DNA to estimate T cell fraction. Repertoire TCRs were annotated as SARS-CoV-2-specific by exact matching of V gene, CDR3 amino acid sequence and J gene to a known reactive TCR set. The reference SARS-CoV-2 TCR set was obtained from MIRA and was filtered for enrichment in COVID-19-positive ImmuneCODE repertoires, whereby public or cross-reactive TCRs were removed. Based on the MIRA antigens, annotated TCRs were further analysed at the level of specific ORF or position within ORF. Breadth was defined as the number of annotated unique rearrangements divided by the total number of unique productive rearrangements, and depth was defined as the summed frequency of the annotated unique rearrangements. Two-sided Wilcoxon rank-sum tests were used to compare TCR breadth between groups. Drawn from immuneACCESS, this table holds only the in-frame rearrangements with V and J called that TCRdb kept. Clones are partly lost; checked studies trace under half to an unresolved V gene and leave the rest unexplained. The DNA was the basis for D and trimming; V, J and clone size are from that table. For this sample the table gives roughly 300,000 clones, of which around 90% were detected only once. 6.4% of the sample belongs to the ten largest clones.

From the cysteine up to the phenylalanine, the CDR3 has a length of 16 residues. CDR3 DNA is the only sequence kept; it has 48 bases, read in frame from the first base. V loses 3 bases, J loses 7 bases, and the germline ends lie 21 bases apart. This sample comprised peripheral blood, obtained in a trial of Ad26.COV2.S vaccine versus placebo. The sequence came from a person aged 18-65 years who received the Ad26.COV2.S COVID-19 vaccine or a placebo. The chain is encoded by TRBV23-1 joined to TRBJ1-1; too little of a D gene remains to name it. TRBV23-1 is an ORF, and what it does is uncertain. The CDR3 reads CASSQGRPTRIDEAFF. The nucleotide sequence is TGCGCCAGCAGTCAGGGCAGGCCTACTCGAATTGATGAAGCTTTCTTT.